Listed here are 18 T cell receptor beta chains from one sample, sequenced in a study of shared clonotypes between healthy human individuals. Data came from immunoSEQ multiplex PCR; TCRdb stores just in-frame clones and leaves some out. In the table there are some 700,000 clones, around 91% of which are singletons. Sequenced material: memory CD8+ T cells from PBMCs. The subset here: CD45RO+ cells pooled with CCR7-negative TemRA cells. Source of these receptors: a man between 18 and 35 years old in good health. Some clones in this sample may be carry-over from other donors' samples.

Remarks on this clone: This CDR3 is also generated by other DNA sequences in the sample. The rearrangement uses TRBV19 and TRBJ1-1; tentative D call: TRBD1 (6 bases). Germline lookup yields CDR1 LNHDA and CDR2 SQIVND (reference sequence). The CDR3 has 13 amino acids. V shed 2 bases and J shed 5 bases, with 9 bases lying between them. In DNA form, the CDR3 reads TGTGCCAGTAGTATAAGGGGGACAACTGAAGCTTTCTTT. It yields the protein CASSIRGTTEAFF.

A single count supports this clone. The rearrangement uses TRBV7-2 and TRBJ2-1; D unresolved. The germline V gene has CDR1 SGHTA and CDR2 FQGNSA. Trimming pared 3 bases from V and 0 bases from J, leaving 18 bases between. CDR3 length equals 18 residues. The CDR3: CASSFLLSKSSSYNEQFF. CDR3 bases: TGTGCCAGCAGCTTTTTACTCTCAAAATCAAGCTCCTACAATGAGCAGTTCTTC.

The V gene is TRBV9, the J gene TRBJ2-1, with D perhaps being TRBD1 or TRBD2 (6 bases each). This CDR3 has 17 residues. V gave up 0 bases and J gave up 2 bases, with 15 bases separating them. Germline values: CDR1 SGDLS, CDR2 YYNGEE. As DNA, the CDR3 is TGTGCCAGCAGCGTAGTCTTCGGCGGGACACCCTACAATGAGCAGTTCTTC. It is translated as CASSVVFGGTPYNEQFF.

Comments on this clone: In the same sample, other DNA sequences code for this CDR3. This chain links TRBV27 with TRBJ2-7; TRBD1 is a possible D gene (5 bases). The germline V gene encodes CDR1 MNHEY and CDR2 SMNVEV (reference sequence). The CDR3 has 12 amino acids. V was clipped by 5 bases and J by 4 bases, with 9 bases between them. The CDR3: CASSPGPYEQYF. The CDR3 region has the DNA TGTGCCAGCAGTCCAGGGCCTTACGAGCAGTACTTC.

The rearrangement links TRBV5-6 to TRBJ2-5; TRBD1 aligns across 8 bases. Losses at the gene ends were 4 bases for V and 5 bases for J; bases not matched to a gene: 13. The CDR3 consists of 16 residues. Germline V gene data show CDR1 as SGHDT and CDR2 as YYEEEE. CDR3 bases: TGTGCCAGCAGCCTGGGGCAGGGGGCAGAGGGGGAGACCCAGTACTTC. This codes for CASSLGQGAEGETQYF.

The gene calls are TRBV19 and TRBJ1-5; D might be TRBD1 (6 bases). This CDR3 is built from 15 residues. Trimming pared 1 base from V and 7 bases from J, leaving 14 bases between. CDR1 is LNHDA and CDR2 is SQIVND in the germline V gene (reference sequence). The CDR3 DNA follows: TGTGCCAGTAGTATAGGTCGGCAGGGGAACCAGCCCCAGCATTTT. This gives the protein CASSIGRQGNQPQHF.

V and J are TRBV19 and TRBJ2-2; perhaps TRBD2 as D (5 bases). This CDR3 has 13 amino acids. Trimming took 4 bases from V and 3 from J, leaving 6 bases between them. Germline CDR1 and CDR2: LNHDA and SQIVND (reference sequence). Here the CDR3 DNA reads TGTGCCAGTAGTAGCGGGTACACCGGGGAGCTGTTTTTT. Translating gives CASSSGYTGELFF. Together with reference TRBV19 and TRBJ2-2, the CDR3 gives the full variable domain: DGGITQSPKYLFRKEGQNVTLSCEQNLNHDAMYWYRQDPGQGLRLIYYSQIVNDFQKGDIAEGYSVSREKKESFPLTVTSAQKNPTAFYLCASSSGYTGELFFGEGSRLTVL.

CDR3 in amino acids: CASRPGQGYGYTF. The CDR3 DNA is TGTGCCAGCAGACCTGGACAGGGCTATGGCTACACCTTC. The chain recombines TRBV5-6 with TRBJ1-2; 8 nucleotides match TRBD1. The junction had 4 bases not matched to a gene; V was cut back by 5 bases and J by 4 bases. This CDR3 contains 13 residues. Germline V gene lookup returns CDR1 SGHDT and CDR2 YYEEEE.

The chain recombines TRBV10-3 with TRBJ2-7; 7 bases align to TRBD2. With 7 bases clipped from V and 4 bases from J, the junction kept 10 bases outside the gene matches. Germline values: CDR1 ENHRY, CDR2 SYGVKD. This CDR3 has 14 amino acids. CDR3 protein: CAINPDGSGYEQYF. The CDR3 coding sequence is TGTGCCATCAATCCGGACGGTAGCGGGTACGAGCAGTACTTC.

CDR3 loop: CASSQEVAGYGNIQYF. The CDR3 DNA reads as TGCGCCAGCAGCCAAGAGGTAGCGGGATATGGAAACATTCAGTACTTC. V usage is TRBV4-1 and J usage is TRBJ2-4; 8 bases align to TRBD2. Germline-derived CDR1 and CDR2 are MGHRA and YSYEKL. The CDR3 is 16 amino acids. J lost 6 bases, V lost 0 bases, and 7 bases had no gene match.

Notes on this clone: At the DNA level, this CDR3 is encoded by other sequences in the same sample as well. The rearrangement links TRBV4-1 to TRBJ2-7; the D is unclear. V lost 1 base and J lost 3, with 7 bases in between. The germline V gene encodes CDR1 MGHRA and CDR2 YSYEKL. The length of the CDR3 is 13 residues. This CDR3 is CASSQVGDYEQYF. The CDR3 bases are TGCGCCAGCAGCCAAGTAGGAGACTACGAGCAGTACTTC.

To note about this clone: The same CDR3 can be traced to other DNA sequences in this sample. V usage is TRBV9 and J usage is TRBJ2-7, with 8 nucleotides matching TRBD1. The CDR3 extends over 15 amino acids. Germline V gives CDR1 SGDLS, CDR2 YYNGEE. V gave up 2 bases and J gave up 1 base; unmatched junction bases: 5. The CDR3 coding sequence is TGTGCCAGCAGCGTGGGCAGGGGGCTGTCCTACGAGCAGTACTTC. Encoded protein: CASSVGRGLSYEQYF.

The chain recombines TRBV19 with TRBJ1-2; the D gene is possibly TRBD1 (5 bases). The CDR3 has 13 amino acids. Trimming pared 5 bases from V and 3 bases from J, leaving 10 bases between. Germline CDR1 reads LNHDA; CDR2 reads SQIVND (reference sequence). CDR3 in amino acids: CASSWGFDYGYTF. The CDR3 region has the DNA TGTGCCAGTAGTTGGGGGTTTGACTATGGCTACACCTTC. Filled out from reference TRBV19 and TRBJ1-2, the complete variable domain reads DGGITQSPKYLFRKEGQNVTLSCEQNLNHDAMYWYRQDPGQGLRLIYYSQIVNDFQKGDIAEGYSVSREKKESFPLTVTSAQKNPTAFYLCASSWGFDYGYTFGSGTRLTVV.

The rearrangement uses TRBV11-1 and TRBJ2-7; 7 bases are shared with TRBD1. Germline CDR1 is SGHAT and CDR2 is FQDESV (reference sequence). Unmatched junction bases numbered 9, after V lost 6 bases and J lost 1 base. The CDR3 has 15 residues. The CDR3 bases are TGTGCCAGCAGGCCGATCAACAGGGGTTCCTACGAGCAGTACTTC. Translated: CASRPINRGSYEQYF.

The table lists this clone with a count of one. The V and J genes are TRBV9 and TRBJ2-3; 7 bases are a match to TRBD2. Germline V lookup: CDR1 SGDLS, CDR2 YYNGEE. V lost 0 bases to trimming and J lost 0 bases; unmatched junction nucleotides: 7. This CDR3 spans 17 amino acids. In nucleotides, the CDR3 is TGTGCCAGCAGCGTAGGTCGGGACTACCATAGCACAGATACGCAGTATTTT. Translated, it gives CASSVGRDYHSTDTQYF.

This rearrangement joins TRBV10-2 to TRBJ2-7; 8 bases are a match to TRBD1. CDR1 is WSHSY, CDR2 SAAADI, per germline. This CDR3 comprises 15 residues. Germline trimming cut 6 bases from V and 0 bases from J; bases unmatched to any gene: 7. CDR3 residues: CASRAQGVGSYEQYF. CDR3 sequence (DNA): TGCGCCAGCAGGGCACAGGGGGTGGGCTCCTACGAGCAGTACTTC.

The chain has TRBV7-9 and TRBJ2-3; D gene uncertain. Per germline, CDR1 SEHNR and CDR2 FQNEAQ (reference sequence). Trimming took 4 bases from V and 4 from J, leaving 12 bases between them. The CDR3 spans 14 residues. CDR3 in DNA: TGTGCCAGCAGCTCTCCCCTTGCCCCAGATACGCAGTATTTT. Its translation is CASSSPLAPDTQYF.

The CDR3 loop reads CASSSPWTTDTQYF. The DNA for the CDR3 is TGTGCCAGCAGCTCCCCCTGGACGACAGATACGCAGTATTTT. This chain joins TRBV7-9 and TRBJ2-3; the D is unclear. V was pared by 4 bases and J by 3 bases, with 11 bases between. This CDR3 is 14 amino acids long. Germline-derived CDR1 and CDR2 are SEHNR and FQNEAQ (reference sequence).